This passage covers 27 T cell receptor beta chains from one sample sequenced in a study of early T cells in non-severe SARS-CoV-2 infection. TCRdb analysed the 5' RACE reads with MiXCR anew, one entry per CDR3 protein. This repertoire shows tens of thousands of distinct CDR3 sequences, around 6% found once; its top ten account for over 10%. Sample: whole blood. Every receptor here comes from an adult who was a healthcare worker with PCR-confirmed SARS-CoV-2 infection or an uninfected control (not recorded which).

This clonotype has just a few counts. The chain carries TRBV29-1 and TRBJ1-2, with a tentative D call TRBD1 (6 bases). Germline loops: CDR1 SQVTM, CDR2 ANQGSEA. Between the trimmed V and J ends, which lost 6 bases and 4 bases, there was a span of 15 bases. The CDR3 loop spans 13 amino acids. DNA of the CDR3: TGCAGCGTCTTGTTGGGGGGCTCCTATGGCTACACCTTC. It translates to CSVLLGGSYGYTF.

This clonotype was seen repeatedly, ten times or more. The chain employs TRBV29-1 and TRBJ1-1; no reliable D call. The CDR3 covers 12 residues. Per germline, CDR1 SQVTM and CDR2 ANQGSEA. The V end was cut by 7 bases, the J end by 2 bases, with 11 bases between. The CDR3 reads CSAGQANTEAFF. In DNA, the CDR3 is TGCAGCGCTGGGCAGGCCAACACTGAAGCTTTCTTT.

This clonotype has more than one count but fewer than ten. V and J are TRBV6-1 and TRBJ2-7, with D perhaps matching TRBD1 (6 bases). This CDR3 spans 15 amino acids. Germline CDR1 reads MNHNS; CDR2 reads SASEGT. V lost 4 bases to trimming and J lost 1 base, with 14 bases between them. This CDR3 is CASSASAGDSYEQYF. The CDR3 nucleotides read TGTGCCAGCAGTGCGAGTGCAGGGGATTCCTACGAGCAGTACTTC.

This sequence joins TRBV7-6 and TRBJ1-3; a weak D match, TRBD1 (5 bases). The V gene lost 1 base and the J gene lost 1 base, with 8 bases spanning the gap. This CDR3 is built from 15 residues. Germline V gene lookup returns CDR1 SGHVS and CDR2 FNYEAQ. The CDR3 loop reads CASSLDRTSGNTIYF. DNA for the CDR3: TGTGCCAGCAGCTTAGACAGGACTTCTGGAAACACCATATATTTT.

The chain has TRBV9 and TRBJ1-6, with D maybe TRBD1 (5 bases). CDR3 length: 15 residues. Trimming took off 0 bases at V and 7 bases at J, with 11 bases between the two ends. Germline V gene lookup returns CDR1 SGDLS and CDR2 YYNGEE. CDR3 region: CASSVGDALNSPLHF. The CDR3 nucleotides are TGTGCCAGCAGCGTAGGGGACGCCTTAAATTCACCCCTCCACTTT.

This clonotype has ten or more counts. CDR3 loop: CASSYGYNSPLHF. The CDR3 DNA reads as TGTGCCAGCAGTTACGGGTATAATTCACCCCTCCACTTT. The rearrangement joins TRBV6-5 to TRBJ1-6; D is unclear. V lost 2 bases, J lost 4 bases, and 3 bases lay in between. This CDR3 is built from 13 residues. Germline-derived CDR1 and CDR2 are MNHEY and SVGAGI.

This clonotype was counted at least ten times. The chain couples TRBV11-2 to TRBJ2-3; D is possibly TRBD1 or TRBD2 (5 bases each). There are 15 residues in the CDR3. The germline gives CDR1 SGHAT, CDR2 FQNNGV. The V end lost 0 bases, the J end lost 2 bases, and 9 bases lay between the germline ends. The CDR3 sequence: CASSLEPGHTDTQYF. The DNA of the CDR3 is TGTGCCAGCAGCTTAGAGCCGGGGCACACAGATACGCAGTATTTT.

This clonotype came up a few times. The chain employs TRBV12-3 or TRBV12-4 and TRBJ1-3; D is undetermined. Between the trimmed V and J ends, which lost 1 base and 3 bases, there was a span of 7 bases. The CDR3 totals 14 residues. CDR3 sequence: CASSLDGRGNTIYF. CDR3 sequence (DNA): TGTGCCAGCAGTTTAGACGGACGTGGAAACACCATATATTTT.

This clonotype occurred many times. V usage is TRBV5-1 and J usage is TRBJ1-4; D is uncertain. Germline CDR1 and CDR2: SGHRS and YFSETQ. V was cut by 0 bases and J by 7 bases, with 10 bases left in between. The length of the CDR3 is 14 residues. The CDR3 coding sequence is TGCGCCAGCAGCTTGGAATCCCAGCCTGAAAAACTGTTTTTT. Amino acid sequence: CASSLESQPEKLFF.

This clonotype was observed a handful of times. V and J are TRBV3-1 and TRBJ1-3; D gene uncertain. The CDR3 has 13 residues. Germline V gene lookup returns CDR1 LGHDT and CDR2 YNNKEL (reference sequence). With 3 bases removed from V and 6 bases from J, the gap between germline ends came to 9 bases. The CDR3 reads CASSQRLENTIYF. In nucleotides, the CDR3 is TGTGCCAGCAGCCAGCGACTGGAAAACACCATATATTTT.

This clonotype occurred once. The rearrangement joins TRBV3-1 to TRBJ2-7; the D gene is possibly TRBD1 (5 bases). The CDR3 consists of 15 residues. Per germline, CDR1 LGHDT and CDR2 YNNKEL (reference sequence). With 4 bases removed from V and 2 bases from J, the gap between germline ends came to 15 bases. The DNA for the CDR3 is TGTGCCAGCAGCCCTACAGGATTCCACCCCTACGAGCAGTACTTC. Its protein product is CASSPTGFHPYEQYF.

There are many counts of this clonotype. V and J are TRBV20-1 and TRBJ2-5; D not resolved. V dropped 3 bases and J dropped 3 bases, with 11 bases sitting between them. The CDR3 covers 13 residues. Germline lookup yields CDR1 DFQATT and CDR2 SNEGSKA (reference sequence). The chain's CDR3 is CSASRAAKETQYF. The DNA of the CDR3 is TGCAGTGCTAGTAGGGCAGCCAAAGAGACCCAGTACTTC.

The chain carries TRBV5-1 and TRBJ2-5, with D maybe TRBD1 (5 bases). The CDR3 contains 13 residues. Germline-derived CDR1 and CDR2 are SGHRS and YFSETQ. V shed 5 bases and J shed 2 bases, with 10 bases lying between them. The CDR3: CASSTGDQETQYF. The CDR3 DNA reads as TGCGCCAGCAGTACAGGTGATCAAGAGACCCAGTACTTC.

This chain uses TRBV7-9 with TRBJ2-2, with 9 bases that match TRBD1. The germline gives CDR1 SEHNR, CDR2 FQNEAQ (reference sequence). Trimming at V came to 5 bases and at J to 1 base, leaving 8 bases not matched to a gene. This CDR3 region has 17 residues. The CDR3 reads CASSPLTGQGNTGELFF. DNA for the CDR3: TGTGCCAGCAGCCCCCTTACGGGACAGGGGAACACCGGGGAGCTGTTTTTT.

This rearrangement joins TRBV5-1 to TRBJ1-4, with D perhaps TRBD1 (5 bases). V dropped 3 bases and J dropped 3 bases, with 12 bases sitting between them. The germline CDR1 and CDR2 sequences are SGHRS and YFSETQ. CDR3 length: 15 amino acids. CDR3 residues: CASSSNRSPNEKLFF. Here the CDR3 DNA reads TGCGCCAGCAGCTCTAACAGGTCCCCTAATGAAAAACTGTTTTTT.

This clonotype was recorded at least ten times. V is TRBV6-4 and J is TRBJ2-2; D call uncertain. Trimming took off 2 bases at V and 3 bases at J, with 7 bases between the two ends. The CDR3 runs to 14 residues. Germline loops: CDR1 MRHNA, CDR2 SNTAGT. CDR3 coding DNA: TGTGCCAGCAGTGACAGGCAGGACACCGGGGAGCTGTTTTTT. Protein product: CASSDRQDTGELFF.

This chain uses TRBV18 with TRBJ2-5; 8 positions agree with TRBD2. Unmatched junction bases numbered 4, after V lost 2 bases and J lost 2 bases. CDR3 length equals 15 residues. CDR1 and CDR2 (germline): KGHSH, LQKENI. The CDR3, as DNA: TGTGCCAGCTCACCAAGGAAGCGGGGGCAAGAGACCCAGTACTTC. Protein: CASSPRKRGQETQYF.

This clonotype was counted a few times. This chain uses TRBV10-3 with TRBJ2-7; no clear D gene. The germline V gene has CDR1 ENHRY and CDR2 SYGVKD. CDR3 length equals 12 residues. Trimming stripped 5 bases from V and 3 bases from J, with 8 bases between. Here the CDR3 reads CAISINGYEQYF. DNA of the CDR3: TGTGCCATCAGTATTAACGGCTACGAGCAGTACTTC.

This rearrangement joins TRBV20-1 to TRBJ1-1; TRBD1 is a possible D gene (6 bases). This CDR3 is built from 12 residues. V was pared by 6 bases and J by 1 base, with 9 bases between. CDR1 and CDR2 (germline): DFQATT, SNEGSKA (reference sequence). For the CDR3, the DNA is TGCAGTGCCAAACAGGGGAACACTGAAGCTTTCTTT. This codes for CSAKQGNTEAFF.

This clonotype was found many times. This chain joins TRBV4-1 and TRBJ1-5; tentatively, D is TRBD1 (5 bases). The CDR3 loop spans 16 amino acids. Looked up from germline, CDR1 is MGHRA and CDR2 is YSYEKL. The germline V and J ends were trimmed by 1 base and 7 bases, with 17 bases remaining between them. For the CDR3, the DNA is TGCGCCAGCAGCCAAGCCCCAACTCTCGGGGACCAGCCCCAGCATTTT. Residues: CASSQAPTLGDQPQHF.

This clonotype was detected ten times or more. The chain employs TRBV27 and TRBJ2-2; the D gene is possibly TRBD1 (5 bases). The CDR3 is made up of 15 amino acids. Germline CDR1 and CDR2: MNHEY and SMNVEV (reference sequence). The V end lost 0 bases, the J end lost 4 bases, and 9 bases lay between the germline ends. The CDR3 region is CASSLSPGSTGELFF. CDR3 sequence (DNA): TGTGCCAGCAGTTTATCCCCAGGGTCCACCGGGGAGCTGTTTTTT.

This chain connects TRBV10-3 to TRBJ2-1; 9 bases are shared with TRBD1. The CDR3 spans 14 residues. CDR1 is ENHRY, CDR2 SYGVKD, per germline. The V segment lost 11 bases and the J segment 2 bases; nucleotides outside the gene matches: 7. CDR3 protein: CAGSGTGPYNEQFF. In DNA, the CDR3 is TGTGCCGGATCCGGGACAGGGCCCTACAATGAGCAGTTCTTC.

Ten or more counts support this clonotype. V gene TRBV3-1 combines with J gene TRBJ1-2, with 7 bases that match TRBD1. The CDR3 has 13 amino acids. The junction had 3 bases not matched to a gene; V was cut back by 8 bases and J by 0 bases. CDR1 LGHDT and CDR2 YNNKEL come from the germline V gene (reference sequence). The CDR3 DNA reads TGTGCCAGCCGACAGGGTCCTAACTATGGCTACACCTTC. It translates to CASRQGPNYGYTF. The full variable domain, its missing parts supplied by reference TRBV3-1 and TRBJ1-2, is DTAVSQTPKYLVTQMGNDKSIKCEQNLGHDTMYWYKQDSKKFLKIMFSYNNKELIINETVPNRFSPKSPDKAHLNLHINSLELGDSAVYFCASRQGPNYGYTFGSGTRLTVV.

This clonotype was counted ten times or more. The V gene is TRBV20-1, the J gene TRBJ2-5, with 8 bases aligning to TRBD2. V gave up 0 bases and J gave up 4 bases; unmatched junction bases: 13. Germline-derived CDR1 and CDR2 are DFQATT and SNEGSKA (reference sequence). The CDR3 is made up of 17 amino acids. The CDR3 region is CSARDVGSGGRLETQYF. Written as DNA, the CDR3 is TGCAGTGCTAGAGATGTAGGGAGCGGGGGACGTTTAGAGACCCAGTACTTC.

This clonotype was detected ten times or more. CDR3 amino acids: CASSLRGRGNSPLHF. Written as DNA, the CDR3 is TGCGCCAGCAGCTTGAGGGGCAGGGGCAATTCACCCCTCCACTTT. The rearrangement links TRBV5-1 to TRBJ1-6; tentatively, D is TRBD1 (6 bases). CDR1 and CDR2 from the germline V gene are SGHRS and YFSETQ. Trimming took 1 base from V and 7 from J, leaving 12 bases between them. CDR3 length equals 15 residues. Based on the CDR3 plus reference TRBV5-1 and TRBJ1-6, the full variable domain is KAGVTQTPRYLIKTRGQQVTLSCSPISGHRSVSWYQQTPGQGLQFLFEYFSETQRNKGNFPGRFSGRQFSNSRSEMNVSTLELGDSALYLCASSLRGRGNSPLHFGNGTRLTVT.

The gene calls are TRBV28 and TRBJ2-7; 7 nucleotides match TRBD2. The junction had 11 bases not matched to a gene; V was cut back by 3 bases and J by 3 bases. The CDR3 has 16 residues. Germline values: CDR1 MDHEN, CDR2 SYDVKM. Here the CDR3 reads CASSFLSSGPYYEQYF. For the CDR3, the DNA is TGTGCCAGCAGTTTCCTTTCTAGCGGCCCTTACTACGAGCAGTACTTC. Full variable domain (rest looked up from reference TRBV28 and TRBJ2-7): DVKVTQSSRYLVKRTGEKVFLECVQDMDHENMFWYRQDPGLGLRLIYFSYDVKMKEKGDIPEGYSVSREKKERFSLILESASTNQTSMYLCASSFLSSGPYYEQYFGPGTRLTVT.

This clonotype was observed a few times. This chain links TRBV27 with TRBJ2-3; TRBD1 matches 8 bases. This CDR3 region has 13 residues. Germline CDR1 is MNHEY and CDR2 is SMNVEV (reference sequence). The V and J ends lost 5 bases and 10 bases, in that order; junction bases with no gene match: 8. For the CDR3, the DNA is TGTGCCAGCAGTCCTACATCAGGGGGCGCGCAGTATTTT. It codes for CASSPTSGGAQYF.